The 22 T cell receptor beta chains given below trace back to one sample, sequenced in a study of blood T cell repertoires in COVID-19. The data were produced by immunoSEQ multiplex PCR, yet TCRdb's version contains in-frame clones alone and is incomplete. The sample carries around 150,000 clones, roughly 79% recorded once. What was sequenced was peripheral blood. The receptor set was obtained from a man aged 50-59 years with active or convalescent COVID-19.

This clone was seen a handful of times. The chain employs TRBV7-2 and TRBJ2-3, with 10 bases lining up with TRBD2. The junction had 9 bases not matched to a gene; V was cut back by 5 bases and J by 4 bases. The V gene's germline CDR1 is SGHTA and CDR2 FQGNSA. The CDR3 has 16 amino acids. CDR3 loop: CASSGRPSGSADTQYF. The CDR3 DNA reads TGTGCCAGCAGCGGACGTCCTAGCGGGAGCGCAGATACGCAGTATTTT.

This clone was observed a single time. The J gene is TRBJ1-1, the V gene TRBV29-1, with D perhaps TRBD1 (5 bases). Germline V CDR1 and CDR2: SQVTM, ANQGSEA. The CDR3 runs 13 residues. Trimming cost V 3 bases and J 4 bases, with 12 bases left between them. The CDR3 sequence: CSVDSGGVTEAFF. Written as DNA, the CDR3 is TGCAGCGTTGATAGTGGGGGGGTCACTGAAGCTTTCTTT.

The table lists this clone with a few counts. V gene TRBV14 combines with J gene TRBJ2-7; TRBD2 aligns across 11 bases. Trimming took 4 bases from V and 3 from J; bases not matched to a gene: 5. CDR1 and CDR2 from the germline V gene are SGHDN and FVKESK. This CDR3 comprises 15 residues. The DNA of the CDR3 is TGTGCCAGCAGCCCCCTAACTAGCGGGAGCTACGAGCAGTACTTC. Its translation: CASSPLTSGSYEQYF.

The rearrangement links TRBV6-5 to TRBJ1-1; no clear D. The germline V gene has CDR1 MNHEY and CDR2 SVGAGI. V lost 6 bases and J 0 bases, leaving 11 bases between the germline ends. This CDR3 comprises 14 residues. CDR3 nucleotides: TGTGCCAGCAGAAACTCCCCGGTGAACACTGAAGCTTTCTTT. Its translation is CASRNSPVNTEAFF.

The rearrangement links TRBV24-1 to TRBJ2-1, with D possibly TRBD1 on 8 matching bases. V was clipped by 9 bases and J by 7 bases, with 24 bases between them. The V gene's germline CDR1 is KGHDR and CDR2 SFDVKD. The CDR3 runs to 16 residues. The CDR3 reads CATRPTGEGTINEQFF. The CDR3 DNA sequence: TGTGCCACCCGCCCGACAGGGGAGGGAACGATTAATGAGCAGTTCTTC.

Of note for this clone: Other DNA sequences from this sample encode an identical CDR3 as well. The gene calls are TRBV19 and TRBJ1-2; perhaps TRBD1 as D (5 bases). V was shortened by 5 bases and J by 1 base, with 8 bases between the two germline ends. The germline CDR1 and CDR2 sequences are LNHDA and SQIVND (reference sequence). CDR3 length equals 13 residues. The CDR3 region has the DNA TGTGCCAGTAGTCCCCAGGGTAACTATGGCTACACCTTC. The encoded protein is CASSPQGNYGYTF.

CDR3 nucleotide sequence: TGTGCCAGTAGTGCGAGCGGGAGGCAAGAGACCCAGTACTTC. It is translated as CASSASGRQETQYF. This sequence joins TRBV19 and TRBJ2-5, with 9 bases matching TRBD2. From germline, CDR1 is LNHDA and CDR2 SQIVND (reference sequence). The CDR3 has 14 amino acids. Trimming cost V 5 bases and J 2 bases; bases outside gene matches: 3.

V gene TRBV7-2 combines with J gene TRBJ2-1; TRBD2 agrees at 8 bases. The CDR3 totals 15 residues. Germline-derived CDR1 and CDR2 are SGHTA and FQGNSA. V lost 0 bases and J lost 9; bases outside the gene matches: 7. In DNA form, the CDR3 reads TGTGCCAGCAGCTTAGCGGTAGCGGGGTCCGGTGAGCAGTTCTTC. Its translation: CASSLAVAGSGEQFF. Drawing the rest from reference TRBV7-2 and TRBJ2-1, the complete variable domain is GAGVSQSPSNKVTEKGKDVELRCDPISGHTALYWYRQSLGQGLEFLIYFQGNSAPDKSGLPSDRFSAERTGGSVSTLTIQRTQQEDSAVYLCASSLAVAGSGEQFFGPGTRLTVL.

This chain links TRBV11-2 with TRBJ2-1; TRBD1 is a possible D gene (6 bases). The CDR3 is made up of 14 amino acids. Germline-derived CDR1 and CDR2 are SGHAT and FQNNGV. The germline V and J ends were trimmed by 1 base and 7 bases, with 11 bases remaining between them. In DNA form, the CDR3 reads TGTGCCAGCAGCTTAGTTACAGGGTTAAATGAGCAGTTCTTC. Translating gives CASSLVTGLNEQFF.

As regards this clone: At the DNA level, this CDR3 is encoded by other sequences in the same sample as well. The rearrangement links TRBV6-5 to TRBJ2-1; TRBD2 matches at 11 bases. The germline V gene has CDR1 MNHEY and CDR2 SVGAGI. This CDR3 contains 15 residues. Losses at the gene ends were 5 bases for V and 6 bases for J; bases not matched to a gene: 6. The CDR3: CASSPLAGEVNEQFF. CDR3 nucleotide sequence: TGTGCCAGCAGTCCACTAGCGGGAGAGGTCAATGAGCAGTTCTTC.

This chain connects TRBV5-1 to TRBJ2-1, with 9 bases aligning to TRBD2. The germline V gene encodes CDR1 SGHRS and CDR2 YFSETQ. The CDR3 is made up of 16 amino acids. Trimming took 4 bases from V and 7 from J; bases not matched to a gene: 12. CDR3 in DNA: TGCGCCAGCAGCACCCGGGGTAGCGGGAGAGATAATGAGCAGTTCTTC. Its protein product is CASSTRGSGRDNEQFF.

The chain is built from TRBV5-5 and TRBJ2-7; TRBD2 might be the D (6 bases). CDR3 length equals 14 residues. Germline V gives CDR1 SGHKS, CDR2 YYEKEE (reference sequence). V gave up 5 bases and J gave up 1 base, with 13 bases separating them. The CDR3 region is CASRRDGLSYEQYF. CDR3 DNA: TGTGCCAGCAGGAGGGACGGACTATCCTACGAGCAGTACTTC.

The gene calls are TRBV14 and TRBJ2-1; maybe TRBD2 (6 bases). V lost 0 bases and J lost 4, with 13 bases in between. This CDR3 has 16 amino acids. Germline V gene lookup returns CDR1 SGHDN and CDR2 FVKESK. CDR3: CASSQDRGGIYNEQFF. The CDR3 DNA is TGTGCCAGCAGCCAAGATCGGGGCGGGATATACAATGAGCAGTTCTTC.

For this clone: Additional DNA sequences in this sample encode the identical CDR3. The CDR3: CASRAGGSSTDTQYF. The CDR3 nucleotides are TGTGCCAGCAGGGCAGGGGGCTCTAGCACAGATACGCAGTATTTT. V is TRBV5-4 and J is TRBJ2-3, with 8 bases fitting TRBD1. The CDR3 is 15 amino acids. Germline loops: CDR1 SGHNT, CDR2 YYREEE (reference sequence). With V trimmed by 5 bases and J by 0 bases, 5 bases remained unmatched.

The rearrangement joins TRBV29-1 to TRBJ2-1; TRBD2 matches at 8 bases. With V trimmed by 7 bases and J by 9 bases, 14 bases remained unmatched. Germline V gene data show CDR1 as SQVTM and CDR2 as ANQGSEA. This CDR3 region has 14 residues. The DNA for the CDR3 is TGCAGCGCGCCCCCTGCAGCGGGAGAAAGTGAGCAGTTCTTC. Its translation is CSAPPAAGESEQFF.

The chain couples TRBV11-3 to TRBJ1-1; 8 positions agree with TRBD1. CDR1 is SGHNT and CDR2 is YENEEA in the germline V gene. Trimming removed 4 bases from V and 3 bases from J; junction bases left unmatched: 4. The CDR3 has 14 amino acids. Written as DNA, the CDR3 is TGTGCCAGCAGCTCACAGGGGGGAGACACTGAAGCTTTCTTT. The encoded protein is CASSSQGGDTEAFF.

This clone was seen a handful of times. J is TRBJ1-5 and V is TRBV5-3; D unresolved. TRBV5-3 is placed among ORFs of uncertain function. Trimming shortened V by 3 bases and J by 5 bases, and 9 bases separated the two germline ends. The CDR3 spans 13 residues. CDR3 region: CARSSPADQPQHF. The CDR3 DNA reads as TGTGCCAGAAGCTCGCCGGCGGATCAGCCCCAGCATTTT.

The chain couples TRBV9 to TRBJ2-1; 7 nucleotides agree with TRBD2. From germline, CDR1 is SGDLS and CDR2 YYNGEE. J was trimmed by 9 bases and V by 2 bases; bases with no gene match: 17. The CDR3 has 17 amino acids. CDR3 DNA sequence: TGTGCCAGCAGCGTCCCCCTAGCGGTGGGAGGGAGGGGTGAGCAGTTCTTC. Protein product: CASSVPLAVGGRGEQFF.

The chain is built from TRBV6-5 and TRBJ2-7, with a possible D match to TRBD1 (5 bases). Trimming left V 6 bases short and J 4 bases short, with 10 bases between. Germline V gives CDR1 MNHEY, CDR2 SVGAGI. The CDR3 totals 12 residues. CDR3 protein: CASRGAQYEQYF. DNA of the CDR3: TGTGCCAGCAGAGGGGCACAATACGAGCAGTACTTC.

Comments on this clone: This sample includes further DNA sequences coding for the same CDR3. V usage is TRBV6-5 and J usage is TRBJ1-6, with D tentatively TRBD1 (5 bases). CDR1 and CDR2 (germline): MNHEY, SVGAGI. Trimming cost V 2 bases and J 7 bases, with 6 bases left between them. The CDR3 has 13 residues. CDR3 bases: TGTGCCAGCAGTTACGGGGCCAATTCACCCCTCCACTTT. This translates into CASSYGANSPLHF.

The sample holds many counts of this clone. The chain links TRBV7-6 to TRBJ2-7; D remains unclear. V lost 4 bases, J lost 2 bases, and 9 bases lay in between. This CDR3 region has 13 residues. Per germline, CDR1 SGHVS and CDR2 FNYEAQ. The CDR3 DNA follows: TGTGCCAGCAGCTCCCAGGAAACCTACGAGCAGTACTTC. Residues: CASSSQETYEQYF.

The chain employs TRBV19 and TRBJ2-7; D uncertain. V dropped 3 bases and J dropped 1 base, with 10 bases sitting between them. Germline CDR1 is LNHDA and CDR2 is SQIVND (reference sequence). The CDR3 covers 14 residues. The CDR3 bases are TGTGCCAGTAGTATTGGCAGTCAATCCTACGAGCAGTACTTC. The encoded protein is CASSIGSQSYEQYF.